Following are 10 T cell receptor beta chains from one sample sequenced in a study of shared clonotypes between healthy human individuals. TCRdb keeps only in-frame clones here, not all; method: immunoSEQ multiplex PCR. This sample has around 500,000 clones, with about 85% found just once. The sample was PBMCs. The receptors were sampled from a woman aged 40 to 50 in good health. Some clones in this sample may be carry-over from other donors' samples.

CDR3 in DNA: TGTGCCTGGAGCGCTCGGGGTAATCAGCCCCAGCATTTT. Its translation: CAWSARGNQPQHF. The chain recombines TRBV30 with TRBJ1-5; D is unclear. CDR3 length: 13 amino acids. The V end lost 3 bases, the J end lost 4 bases, and 10 bases lay between the germline ends. Per the germline V gene, CDR1 is GTSNPN and CDR2 is SVGIG (reference sequence). Looking up the rest from reference TRBV30 and TRBJ1-5 gives the full variable domain: SQTIHQWPATLVQPVGSPLSLECTVEGTSNPNLYWYRQAAGRGLQLLFYSVGIGQISSEVPQNLSASRPQDRQFILSSKKLLLSDSGFYLCAWSARGNQPQHFGDGTRLSIL.

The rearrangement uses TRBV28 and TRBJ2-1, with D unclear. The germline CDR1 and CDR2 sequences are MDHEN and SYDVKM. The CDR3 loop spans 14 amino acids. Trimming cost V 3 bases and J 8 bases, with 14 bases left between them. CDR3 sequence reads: CASSLGSIRDEQFF. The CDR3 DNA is TGTGCCAGCAGTTTGGGCTCAATTAGGGATGAGCAGTTCTTC.

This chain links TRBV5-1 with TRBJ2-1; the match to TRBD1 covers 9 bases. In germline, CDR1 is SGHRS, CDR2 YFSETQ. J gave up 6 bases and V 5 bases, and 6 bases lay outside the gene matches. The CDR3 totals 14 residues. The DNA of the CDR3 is TGCGCCAGCAGAATACCGGGACAGGGCAATGAGCAGTTCTTC. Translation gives CASRIPGQGNEQFF.

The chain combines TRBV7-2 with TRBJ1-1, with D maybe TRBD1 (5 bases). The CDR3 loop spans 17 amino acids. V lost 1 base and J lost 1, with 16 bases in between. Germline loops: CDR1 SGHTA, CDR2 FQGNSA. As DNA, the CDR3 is TGTGCCAGCAGCTTAGATGTCATAGGGGTGGCGAACACTGAAGCTTTCTTT. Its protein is CASSLDVIGVANTEAFF.

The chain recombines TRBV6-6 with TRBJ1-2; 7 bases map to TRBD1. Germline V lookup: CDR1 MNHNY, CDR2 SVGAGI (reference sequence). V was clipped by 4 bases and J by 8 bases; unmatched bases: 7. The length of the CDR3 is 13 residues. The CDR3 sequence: CASSLPSGGGYTF. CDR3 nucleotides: TGTGCCAGCAGTTTACCGTCAGGGGGAGGCTACACCTTC.

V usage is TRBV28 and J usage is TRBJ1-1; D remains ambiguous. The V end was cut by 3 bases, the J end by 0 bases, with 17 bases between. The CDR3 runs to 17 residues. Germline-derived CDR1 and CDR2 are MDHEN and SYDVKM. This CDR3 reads CASSFRAALTMNTEAFF. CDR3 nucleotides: TGTGCCAGCAGTTTTAGAGCAGCGTTGACCATGAACACTGAAGCTTTCTTT.

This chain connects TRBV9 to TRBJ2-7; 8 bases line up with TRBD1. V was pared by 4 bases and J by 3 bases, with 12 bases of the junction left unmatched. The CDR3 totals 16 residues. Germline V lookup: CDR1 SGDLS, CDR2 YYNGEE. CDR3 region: CASSSRSDRGLYEQYF. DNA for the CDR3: TGTGCCAGCAGCTCTAGAAGTGACAGGGGCCTCTACGAGCAGTACTTC.

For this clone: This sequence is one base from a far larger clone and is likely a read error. CDR3 DNA: TGTGCCAGCAACGTACCGGGACTCACCTACGAGCAGTACTTC. It translates to CASNVPGLTYEQYF. The rearrangement uses TRBV11-2 and TRBJ2-7; tentatively, D is TRBD2 (6 bases). There are 14 residues in the CDR3. The germline V gene has CDR1 SGHAT and CDR2 FQNNGV. V was cut by 7 bases and J by 2 bases, with 15 bases left in between.

CDR3 sequence: CASSETGQGTGYTF. CDR3 nucleotides: TGTGCCAGCAGTGAAACCGGACAGGGGACTGGCTACACCTTC. V is TRBV6-1 and J is TRBJ1-2, with 9 bases lining up with TRBD1. Germline V lookup: CDR1 MNHNS, CDR2 SASEGT. The CDR3 loop spans 14 amino acids. V gave up 2 bases and J gave up 7 bases; unmatched junction bases: 5.

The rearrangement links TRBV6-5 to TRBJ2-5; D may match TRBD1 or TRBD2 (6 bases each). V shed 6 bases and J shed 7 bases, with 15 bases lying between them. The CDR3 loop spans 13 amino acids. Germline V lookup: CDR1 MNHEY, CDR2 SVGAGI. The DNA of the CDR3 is TGTGCCAGCAGGAAGAGGGGGGTGGGGACCCAGTACTTC. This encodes CASRKRGVGTQYF.